This TCR beta chain was found in a study of T cell responses to AZD1222 COVID-19 vaccine. Clones were read by immunoSEQ multiplex PCR, and TCRdb kept only the in-frame ones, dropping some. The sample contains 150,000 to 200,000 clones, around 88% of which appear only once. The sequencing used peripheral blood, collected 28 days after the second AZD1222 dose. The TCR sequence derives from an adult who received the AZD1222 COVID-19 vaccine.

This chain's CDR3 is CASRHQTQGDTEAFF. The CDR3 coding sequence is TGTGCCAGCAGGCACCAAACGCAGGGGGACACTGAAGCTTTCTTT. This rearrangement joins TRBV2 to TRBJ1-1; 7 nucleotides line up with TRBD1. Germline V lookup: CDR1 SNHLY, CDR2 FYNNEI. The V gene end was trimmed by 6 bases and the J gene end by 3 bases; junction bases not matched to a gene: 10. The CDR3 extends over 15 amino acids.